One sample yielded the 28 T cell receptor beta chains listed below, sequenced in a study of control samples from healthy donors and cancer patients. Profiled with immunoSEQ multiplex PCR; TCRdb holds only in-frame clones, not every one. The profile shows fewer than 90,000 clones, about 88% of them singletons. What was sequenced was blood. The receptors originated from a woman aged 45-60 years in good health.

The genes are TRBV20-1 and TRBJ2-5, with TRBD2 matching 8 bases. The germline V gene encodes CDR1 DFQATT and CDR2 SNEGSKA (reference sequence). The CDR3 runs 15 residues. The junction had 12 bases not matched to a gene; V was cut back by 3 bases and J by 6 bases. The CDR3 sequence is CSASVGGGTLKTQYF. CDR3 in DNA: TGCAGTGCTAGTGTCGGGGGGGGGACTCTAAAGACCCAGTACTTC.

The CDR3 reads CASSSLSGLMGEKLFF. The CDR3 DNA reads TGTGCCAGCAGCTCACTCTCCGGATTGATGGGTGAAAAACTGTTTTTT. V is TRBV4-2 and J is TRBJ1-4; D unresolved. The CDR3 runs 16 residues. V shed 5 bases and J shed 7 bases, with 20 bases lying between them. CDR1 and CDR2 from the germline V gene are LGHNA and YNFKEQ.

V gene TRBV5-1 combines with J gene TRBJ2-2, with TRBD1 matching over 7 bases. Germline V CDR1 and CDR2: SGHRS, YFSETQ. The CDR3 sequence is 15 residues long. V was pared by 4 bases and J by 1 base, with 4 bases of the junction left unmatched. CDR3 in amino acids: CASSPGGRNTGELFF. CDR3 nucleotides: TGCGCCAGCAGCCCAGGGGGAAGGAACACCGGGGAGCTGTTTTTT.

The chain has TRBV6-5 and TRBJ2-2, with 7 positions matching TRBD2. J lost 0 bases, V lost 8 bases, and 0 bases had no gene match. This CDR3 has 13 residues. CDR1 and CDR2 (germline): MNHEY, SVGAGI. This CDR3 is CASGLANTGELFF. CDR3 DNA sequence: TGTGCCAGCGGACTAGCGAACACCGGGGAGCTGTTTTTT.

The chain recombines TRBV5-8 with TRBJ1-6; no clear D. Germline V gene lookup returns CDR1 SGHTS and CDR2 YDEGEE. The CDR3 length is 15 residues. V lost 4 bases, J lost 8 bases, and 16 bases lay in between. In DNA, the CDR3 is TGTGCCAGCAGCAGTGCTGAGTACCGGGATTCACCCCTCCACTTT. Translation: CASSSAEYRDSPLHF.

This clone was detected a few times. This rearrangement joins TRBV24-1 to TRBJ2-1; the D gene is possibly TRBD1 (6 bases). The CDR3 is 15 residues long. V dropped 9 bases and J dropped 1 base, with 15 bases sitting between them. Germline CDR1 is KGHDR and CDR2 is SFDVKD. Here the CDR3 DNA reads TGTGCCACCTCGAGGGCAGGACAGTCCTACAATGAGCAGTTCTTC. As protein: CATSRAGQSYNEQFF.

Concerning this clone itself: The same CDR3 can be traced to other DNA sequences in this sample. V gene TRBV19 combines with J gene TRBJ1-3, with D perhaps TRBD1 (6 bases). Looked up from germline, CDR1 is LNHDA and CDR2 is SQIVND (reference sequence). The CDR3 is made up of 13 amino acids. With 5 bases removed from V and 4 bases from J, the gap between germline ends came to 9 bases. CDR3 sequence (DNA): TGTGCCAGTAGTCCCGGGACAGGAAACACCATATATTTT. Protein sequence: CASSPGTGNTIYF. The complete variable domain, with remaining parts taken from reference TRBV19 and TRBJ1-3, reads DGGITQSPKYLFRKEGQNVTLSCEQNLNHDAMYWYRQDPGQGLRLIYYSQIVNDFQKGDIAEGYSVSREKKESFPLTVTSAQKNPTAFYLCASSPGTGNTIYFGEGSWLTVV.

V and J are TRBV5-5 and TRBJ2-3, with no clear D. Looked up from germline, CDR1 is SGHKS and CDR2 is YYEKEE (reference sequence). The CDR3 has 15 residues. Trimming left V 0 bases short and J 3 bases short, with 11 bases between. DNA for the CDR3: TGTGCCAGCAGCTTGGTCCGGGTCGGGACAGATACGCAGTATTTT. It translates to CASSLVRVGTDTQYF.

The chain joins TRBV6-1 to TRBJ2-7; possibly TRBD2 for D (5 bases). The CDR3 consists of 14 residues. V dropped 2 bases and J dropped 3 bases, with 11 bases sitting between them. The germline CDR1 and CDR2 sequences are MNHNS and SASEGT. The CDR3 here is CASSEYWGVYEQYF. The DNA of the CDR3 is TGTGCCAGCAGTGAATATTGGGGAGTCTACGAGCAGTACTTC.

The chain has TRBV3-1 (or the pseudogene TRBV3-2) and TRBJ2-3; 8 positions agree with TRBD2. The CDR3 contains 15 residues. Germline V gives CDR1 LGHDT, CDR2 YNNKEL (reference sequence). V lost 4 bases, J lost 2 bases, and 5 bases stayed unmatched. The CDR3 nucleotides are TGTGCCAGCAGCCCGCGGGGGGCATACACAGATACGCAGTATTTT. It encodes CASSPRGAYTDTQYF.

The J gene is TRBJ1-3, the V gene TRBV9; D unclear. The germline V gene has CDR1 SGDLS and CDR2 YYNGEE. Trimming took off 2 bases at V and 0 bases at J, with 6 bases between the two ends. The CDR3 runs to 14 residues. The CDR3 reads CASSVRVSGNTIYF. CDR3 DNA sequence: TGTGCCAGCAGCGTTCGAGTCTCTGGAAACACCATATATTTT.

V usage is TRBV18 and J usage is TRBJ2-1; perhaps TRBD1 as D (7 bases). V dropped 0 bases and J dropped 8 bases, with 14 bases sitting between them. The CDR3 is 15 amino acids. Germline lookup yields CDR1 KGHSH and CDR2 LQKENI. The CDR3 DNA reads TGTGCCAGCTCACCACCGGCAGGGGGGTATGATGAGCAGTTCTTC. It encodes CASSPPAGGYDEQFF.

The CDR3 DNA sequence: TGCAGCGTTTCTCAGAGGGACACTGAAGCTTTCTTT. This encodes CSVSQRDTEAFF. V usage is TRBV29-1 and J usage is TRBJ1-1; no definite D call. Trimming removed 5 bases at V and 3 bases at J, with 10 bases between. CDR1 is SQVTM, CDR2 ANQGSEA, per germline. CDR3 length: 12 amino acids.

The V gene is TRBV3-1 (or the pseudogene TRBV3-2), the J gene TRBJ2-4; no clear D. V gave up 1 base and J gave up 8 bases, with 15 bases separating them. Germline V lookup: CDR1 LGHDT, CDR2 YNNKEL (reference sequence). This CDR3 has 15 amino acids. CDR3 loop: CASSQVWQSSHIQYF. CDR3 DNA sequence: TGTGCCAGCAGCCAAGTATGGCAGTCCTCTCACATTCAGTACTTC.

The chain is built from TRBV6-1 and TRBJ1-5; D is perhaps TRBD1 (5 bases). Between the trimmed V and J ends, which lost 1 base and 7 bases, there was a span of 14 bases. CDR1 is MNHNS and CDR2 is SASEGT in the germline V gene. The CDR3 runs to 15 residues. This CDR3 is CASSEVWGSGQPQHF. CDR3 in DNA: TGTGCCAGCAGTGAAGTGTGGGGCTCGGGGCAGCCCCAGCATTTT.

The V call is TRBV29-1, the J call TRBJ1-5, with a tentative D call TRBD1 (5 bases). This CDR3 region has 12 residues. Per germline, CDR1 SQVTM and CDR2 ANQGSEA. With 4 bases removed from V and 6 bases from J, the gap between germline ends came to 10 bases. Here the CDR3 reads CSVGGAGQPQHF. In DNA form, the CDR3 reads TGCAGCGTTGGAGGGGCAGGTCAGCCCCAGCATTTT. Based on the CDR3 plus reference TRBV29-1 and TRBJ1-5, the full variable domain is SAVISQKPSRDICQRGTSLTIQCQVDSQVTMMFWYRQQPGQSLTLIATANQGSEATYESGFVIDKFPISRPNLTFSTLTVSNMSPEDSSIYLCSVGGAGQPQHFGDGTRLSIL.

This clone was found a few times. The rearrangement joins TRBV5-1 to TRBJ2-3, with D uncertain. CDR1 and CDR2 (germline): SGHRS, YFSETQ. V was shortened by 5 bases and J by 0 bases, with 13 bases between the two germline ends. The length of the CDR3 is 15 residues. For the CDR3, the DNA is TGCGCCAGCAGTTTCGGGCTCCCTAGCACAGATACGCAGTATTTT. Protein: CASSFGLPSTDTQYF.

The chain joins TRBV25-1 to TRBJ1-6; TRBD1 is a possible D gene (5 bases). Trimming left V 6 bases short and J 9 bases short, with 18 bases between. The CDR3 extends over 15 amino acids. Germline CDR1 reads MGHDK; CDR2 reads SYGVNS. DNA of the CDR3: TGTGCCAGCAGCTGGGGGAGGGAAAGGAGTTCACCCCTCCACTTT. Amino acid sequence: CASSWGRERSSPLHF. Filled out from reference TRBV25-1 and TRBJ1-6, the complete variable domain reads EADIYQTPRYLVIGTGKKITLECSQTMGHDKMYWYQQDPGMELHLIHYSYGVNSTEKGDLSSESTVSRIRTEHFPLTLESARPSHTSQYLCASSWGRERSSPLHFGNGTRLTVT.

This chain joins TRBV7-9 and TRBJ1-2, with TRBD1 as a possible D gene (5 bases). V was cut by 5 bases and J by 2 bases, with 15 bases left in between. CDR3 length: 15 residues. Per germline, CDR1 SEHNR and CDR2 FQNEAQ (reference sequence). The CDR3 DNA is TGTGCCAGCAGCCCGAGGGGCGCACGAAACTATGGCTACACCTTC. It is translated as CASSPRGARNYGYTF.

CDR3 region: CASSDRGDDNSPLHF. In nucleotides, the CDR3 is TGTGCCAGCAGCGACAGGGGGGACGATAATTCACCCCTCCACTTT. The rearrangement uses TRBV7-9 and TRBJ1-6; 9 positions agree with TRBD1. This CDR3 region has 15 residues. Trimming took 5 bases from V and 5 from J; bases not matched to a gene: 4. Per the germline V gene, CDR1 is SEHNR and CDR2 is FQNEAQ (reference sequence). The whole variable domain, filled in from reference TRBV7-9 and TRBJ1-6, reads DTGVSQNPRHKITKRGQNVTFRCDPISEHNRLYWYRQTLGQGPEFLTYFQNEAQLEKSRLLSDRFSAERPKGSFSTLEIQRTEQGDSAMYLCASSDRGDDNSPLHFGNGTRLTVT.

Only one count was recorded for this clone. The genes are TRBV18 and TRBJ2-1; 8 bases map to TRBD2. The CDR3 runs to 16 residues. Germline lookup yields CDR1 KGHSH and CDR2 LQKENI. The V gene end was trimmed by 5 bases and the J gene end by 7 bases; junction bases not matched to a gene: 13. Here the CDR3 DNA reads TGTGCCAGCTCAGAGTACGGGGGGGCACATAGTAATGAGCAGTTCTTC. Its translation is CASSEYGGAHSNEQFF. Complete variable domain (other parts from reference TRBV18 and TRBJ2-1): NAGVMQNPRHLVRRRGQEARLRCSPMKGHSHVYWYRQLPEEGLKFMVYLQKENIIDESGMPKERFSAEFPKEGPSILRIQQVVRGDSAAYFCASSEYGGAHSNEQFFGPGTRLTVL.

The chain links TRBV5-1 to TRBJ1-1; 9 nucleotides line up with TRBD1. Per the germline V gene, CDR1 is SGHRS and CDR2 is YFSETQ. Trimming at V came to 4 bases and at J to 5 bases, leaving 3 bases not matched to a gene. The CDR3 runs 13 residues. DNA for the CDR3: TGCGCCAGCAGCCGGGACAGGGAAACTGAAGCTTTCTTT. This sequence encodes CASSRDRETEAFF.

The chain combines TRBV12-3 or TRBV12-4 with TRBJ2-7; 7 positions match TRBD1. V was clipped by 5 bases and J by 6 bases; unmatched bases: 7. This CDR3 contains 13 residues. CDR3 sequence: CASSIQQGSEQYF. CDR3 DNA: TGTGCCAGCAGTATACAACAGGGGTCCGAGCAGTACTTC.

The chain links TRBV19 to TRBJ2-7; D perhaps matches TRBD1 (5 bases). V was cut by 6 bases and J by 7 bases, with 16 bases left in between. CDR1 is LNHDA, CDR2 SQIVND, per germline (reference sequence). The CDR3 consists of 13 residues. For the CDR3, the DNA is TGTGCCAGTAGCCCAGGGTGGTTCGGTGAGCAGTACTTC. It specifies CASSPGWFGEQYF.

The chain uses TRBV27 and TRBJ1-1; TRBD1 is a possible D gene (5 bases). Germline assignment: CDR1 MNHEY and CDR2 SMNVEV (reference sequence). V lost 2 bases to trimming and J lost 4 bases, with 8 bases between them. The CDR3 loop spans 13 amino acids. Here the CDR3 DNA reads TGTGCCAGCAGTTTAGGGGGGGGCACTGAAGCTTTCTTT. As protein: CASSLGGGTEAFF.

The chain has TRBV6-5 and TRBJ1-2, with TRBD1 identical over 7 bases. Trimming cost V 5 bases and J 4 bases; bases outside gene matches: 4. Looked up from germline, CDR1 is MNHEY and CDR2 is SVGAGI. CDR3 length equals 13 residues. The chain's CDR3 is CASSPRDSYGYTF. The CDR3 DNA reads TGTGCCAGCAGTCCCCGGGACAGCTATGGCTACACCTTC.

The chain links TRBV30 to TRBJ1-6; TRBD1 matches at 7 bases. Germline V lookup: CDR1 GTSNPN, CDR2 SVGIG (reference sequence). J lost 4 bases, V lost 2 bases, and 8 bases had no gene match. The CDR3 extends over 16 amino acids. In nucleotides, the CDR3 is TGTGCCTGGAGTTTAGGACAGGCCTTTTATAATTCACCCCTCCACTTT. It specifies CAWSLGQAFYNSPLHF.

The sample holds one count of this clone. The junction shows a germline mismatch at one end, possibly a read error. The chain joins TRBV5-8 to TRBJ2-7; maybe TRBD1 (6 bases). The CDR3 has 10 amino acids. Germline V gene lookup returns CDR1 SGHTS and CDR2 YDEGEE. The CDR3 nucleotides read TGTGCCTGCAGGGGTAGCGAGCAGTACTTC. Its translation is CACRGSEQYF.